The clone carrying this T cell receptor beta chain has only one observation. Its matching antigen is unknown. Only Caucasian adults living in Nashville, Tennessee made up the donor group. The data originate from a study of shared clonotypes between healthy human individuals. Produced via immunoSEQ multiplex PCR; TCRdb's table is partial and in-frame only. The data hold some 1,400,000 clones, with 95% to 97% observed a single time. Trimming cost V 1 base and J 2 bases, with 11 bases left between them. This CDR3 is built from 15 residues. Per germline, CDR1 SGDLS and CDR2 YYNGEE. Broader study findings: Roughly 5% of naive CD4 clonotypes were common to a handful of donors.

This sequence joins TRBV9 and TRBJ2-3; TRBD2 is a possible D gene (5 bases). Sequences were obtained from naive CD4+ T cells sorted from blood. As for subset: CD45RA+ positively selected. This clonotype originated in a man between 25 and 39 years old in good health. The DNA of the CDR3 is TGTGCCAGCAGCGTAAGGGAGCAGAACACAGATACGCAGTATTTT. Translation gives CASSVREQNTDTQYF.